This T cell receptor beta chain was observed in a study of blood T cell repertoires in COVID-19. The overall study: Sample material is recorded as cDNA or gDNA derived from T cells, B-cell-depleted T cells, or PBMCs.

This CDR3 has 15 residues. Trimming took 5 bases from V and 1 from J, leaving 12 bases between them. Germline V lookup: CDR1 LNHDA, CDR2 SQIVND (reference sequence). Enrollees, roughly 18 to 95 years old, lived in about two dozen US areas. The repertoire was sequenced with immunoSEQ multiplex PCR; TCRdb's copy has only in-frame clones and lacks some. This sample carries hundreds of thousands of clones, just under 90% of them seen once, and the ten largest clones take 2.5% to 3%. Sequenced material: PBMCs or T cells enriched from blood (not recorded which). The origin of this receptor is a woman aged 45-65 years who had been exposed to COVID-19. The genes are TRBV19 and TRBJ1-5; tentative D call: TRBD1 (5 bases). The CDR3 spells CASSPDSLSNQPQHF. The CDR3 nucleotides are TGTGCCAGTAGTCCCGACAGCTTGAGCAATCAGCCCCAGCATTTT.